The present entry profiles one TCR beta chain with its context. This record comes from a study of T cells in Graves' hyperthyroidism and ophthalmopathy. Researchers amplified the TCR beta CDR3 regions from RNA transcripts. An initial round of RT-PCR targeting the TCR CDR3 relied on the HTBI primer set. TCRdb reprocessed the multiplex PCR reads with MiXCR, giving one entry per CDR3 protein. Of about 840,000 distinct CDR3 sequences listed, about two fifths are singletons. Trimming cost V 5 bases and J 1 base, with 11 bases left between them. Germline V gene data show CDR1 as DFQATT and CDR2 as SNEGSKA (reference sequence). The CDR3 is 13 amino acids.

Sequences were obtained from blood. The sequence came from a man between 18 and 35 years old with Graves' hyperthyroidism. The chain joins TRBV20-1 to TRBJ1-1, with D possibly matching TRBD1 (6 bases). In DNA form, the CDR3 reads TGCAGTGCTTGGGGACACCAGAACACTGAAGCTTTCTTT. This encodes CSAWGHQNTEAFF.